This record looks at one T cell receptor beta chain sequence and its context. TCRdb keeps only in-frame clones here, not all; method: immunoSEQ multiplex PCR. Among about 150,000 clones listed, about 87% were seen once. The data derive from a study of blood T cell repertoires in COVID-19. Overall study: Donors in the United States, Italy and Spain gave samples during acute or convalescent COVID-19.

The CDR3 runs to 13 residues. V was shortened by 3 bases and J by 3 bases, with 6 bases between the two germline ends. The germline V gene has CDR1 MNHNS and CDR2 SASEGT. The TCR comes from a human donor in a cohort sampled during active COVID-19. The sample was peripheral blood. The chain is built from TRBV6-1 and TRBJ1-3; D is possibly TRBD1 (5 bases). CDR3 amino acids: CASSEQGGNTIYF. The CDR3 DNA sequence: TGTGCCAGCAGTGAGCAGGGTGGAAACACCATATATTTT.